A selection of T cell receptor beta chains follows, all from one sample in a study of CD8 T cells in Susac syndrome. MiXCR, run by TCRdb on the immunoSEQ multiplex PCR reads, gives a single entry per CDR3 protein. This sample has over 100,000 distinct CDR3 sequences, with 96% found just once. Sequences were obtained from CD4+ T cells from PBMCs. The receptors here all came from a human donor with Susac syndrome. CDR3s include the opening cysteine and the closing phenylalanine or tryptophan. Fields, in order: clone size, D gene, V gene, J gene, CDR3 protein, CDR3 DNA. The D gene is left open where the match is weak. Expanded clones are given a class, and other clones once, few, many or no size at all.

clone size: once
D gene: -
V gene: TRBV5-4
J gene: TRBJ2-3
CDR3 protein: CASSSGPDTDTQYF
CDR3 DNA: TGTGCCAGCAGCTCCGGACCCGACACAGATACGCAGTATTTT

clone size: -
D gene: -
V gene: TRBV4-1
J gene: TRBJ1-5
CDR3 protein: CASSTGKGDQPQHF
CDR3 DNA: TGCGCCAGCAGTACCGGGAAGGGAGATCAGCCCCAGCATTTT

clone size: -
D gene: -
V gene: TRBV11-2
J gene: TRBJ2-7
CDR3 protein: CASSLGGVGVYEQYF
CDR3 DNA: TGTGCCAGCAGCTTAGGAGGGGTGGGGGTCTACGAGCAGTACTTC

clone size: -
D gene: TRBD1
V gene: TRBV7-9
J gene: TRBJ2-7
CDR3 protein: CASSSGTGASEQYF
CDR3 DNA: TGTGCCAGCAGCTCCGGGACAGGGGCTTCCGAGCAGTACTTC

clone size: -
D gene: -
V gene: TRBV15
J gene: TRBJ2-1
CDR3 protein: CATSSSPGNEQFF
CDR3 DNA: TGTGCCACCAGCAGCTCGCCGGGCAATGAGCAGTTCTTC

clone size: -
D gene: TRBD2
V gene: TRBV11-3
J gene: TRBJ2-3
CDR3 protein: CASSPGLAGHTDTQYF
CDR3 DNA: TGTGCCAGCAGCCCGGGACTAGCGGGTCACACAGATACGCAGTATTTT

clone size: -
D gene: -
V gene: TRBV11-2
J gene: TRBJ2-1
CDR3 protein: CASSLEGTKRYNEQFF
CDR3 DNA: TGTGCCAGCAGCCTAGAAGGGACGAAGAGGTACAATGAGCAGTTCTTC

clone size: -
D gene: -
V gene: TRBV27
J gene: TRBJ2-3
CDR3 protein: CATRGAQDTQYF
CDR3 DNA: TGTGCCACAAGGGGGGCTCAAGATACGCAGTATTTT

clone size: once
D gene: -
V gene: TRBV7-8
J gene: TRBJ2-1
CDR3 protein: CASSKLATNSYNEQFF
CDR3 DNA: TGTGCCAGCAGCAAATTAGCGACCAACTCCTACAATGAGCAGTTCTTC

clone size: -
D gene: -
V gene: TRBV30
J gene: TRBJ2-3
CDR3 protein: CAWSVEDSQYF
CDR3 DNA: TGTGCCTGGAGTGTTGAAGATTCGCAGTATTTT

clone size: -
D gene: TRBD2
V gene: TRBV9
J gene: TRBJ2-5
CDR3 protein: CASSVAPGGRETQYF
CDR3 DNA: TGTGCCAGCAGCGTAGCCCCGGGGGGGAGAGAGACCCAGTACTTC

clone size: -
D gene: -
V gene: TRBV7-2
J gene: TRBJ2-3
CDR3 protein: CASSLGARDLDTQYF
CDR3 DNA: TGTGCCAGCAGCTTAGGTGCGCGGGATCTAGATACGCAGTATTTT

clone size: -
D gene: -
V gene: TRBV12-3/TRBV12-4
J gene: TRBJ2-7
CDR3 protein: CASSPKSSYEQYF
CDR3 DNA: TGTGCCAGCAGTCCAAAGAGCTCCTACGAGCAGTACTTC

clone size: -
D gene: TRBD2
V gene: TRBV19
J gene: TRBJ2-3
CDR3 protein: CASSSPTGTRETTDTQYF
CDR3 DNA: TGTGCCAGTAGTAGCCCCACCGGGACTAGGGAAACCACAGATACGCAGTATTTT

clone size: -
D gene: -
V gene: TRBV4-3
J gene: TRBJ2-6
CDR3 protein: CASSQDRPQVSGANVLTF
CDR3 DNA: TGCGCCAGCAGCCAAGATCGGCCCCAGGTATCGGGGGCCAACGTCCTGACTTTC

clone size: -
D gene: -
V gene: TRBV7-9
J gene: TRBJ2-3
CDR3 protein: CASSPGLASRDTQYF
CDR3 DNA: TGTGCCAGCAGCCCAGGACTTGCGTCGAGAGATACGCAGTATTTT